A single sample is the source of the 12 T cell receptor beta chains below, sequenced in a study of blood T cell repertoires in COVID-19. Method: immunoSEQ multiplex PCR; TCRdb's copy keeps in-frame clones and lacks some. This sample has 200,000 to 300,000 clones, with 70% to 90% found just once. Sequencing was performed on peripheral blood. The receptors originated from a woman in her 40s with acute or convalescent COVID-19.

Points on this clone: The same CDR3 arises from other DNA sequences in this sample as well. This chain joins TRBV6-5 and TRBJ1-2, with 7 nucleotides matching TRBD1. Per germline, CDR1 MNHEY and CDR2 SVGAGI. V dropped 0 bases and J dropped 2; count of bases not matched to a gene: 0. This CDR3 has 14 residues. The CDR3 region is CASSYSTGNYGYTF. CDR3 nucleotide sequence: TGTGCCAGCAGTTACTCGACAGGGAACTATGGCTACACCTTC.

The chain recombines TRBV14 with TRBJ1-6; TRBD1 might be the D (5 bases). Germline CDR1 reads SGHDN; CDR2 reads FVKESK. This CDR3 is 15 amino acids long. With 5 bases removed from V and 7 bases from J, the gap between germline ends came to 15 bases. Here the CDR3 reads CASSDLGGSNSPLHF. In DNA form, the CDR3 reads TGTGCCAGCAGCGACCTGGGGGGGAGCAATTCACCCCTCCACTTT.

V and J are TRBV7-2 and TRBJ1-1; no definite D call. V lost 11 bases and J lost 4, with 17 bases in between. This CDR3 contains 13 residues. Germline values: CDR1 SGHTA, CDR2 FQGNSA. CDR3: CASYLSSLTEAFF. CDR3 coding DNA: TGTGCCTCATACCTCAGTTCGCTCACTGAAGCTTTCTTT.

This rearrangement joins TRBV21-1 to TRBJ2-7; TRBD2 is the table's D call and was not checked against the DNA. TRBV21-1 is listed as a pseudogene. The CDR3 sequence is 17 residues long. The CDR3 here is CASRRLAGGLAPYEQYV. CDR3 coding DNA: TGTGCCAGTCGTAGACTAGCGGGGGGATTAGCCCCCTACGAGCAGTACGTC.

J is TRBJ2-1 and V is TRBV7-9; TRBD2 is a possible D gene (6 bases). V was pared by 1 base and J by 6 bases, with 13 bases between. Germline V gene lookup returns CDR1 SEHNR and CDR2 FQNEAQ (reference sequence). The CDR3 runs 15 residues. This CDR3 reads CASSLGLVLVNEQFF. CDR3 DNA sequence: TGTGCCAGCAGCTTAGGACTAGTACTCGTCAATGAGCAGTTCTTC.

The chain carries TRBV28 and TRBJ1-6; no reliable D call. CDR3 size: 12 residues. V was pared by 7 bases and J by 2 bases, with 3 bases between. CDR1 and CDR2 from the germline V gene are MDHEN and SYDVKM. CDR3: CASNTYNSPLHF. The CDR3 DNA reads TGTGCCAGCAATACCTATAATTCACCCCTCCACTTT.

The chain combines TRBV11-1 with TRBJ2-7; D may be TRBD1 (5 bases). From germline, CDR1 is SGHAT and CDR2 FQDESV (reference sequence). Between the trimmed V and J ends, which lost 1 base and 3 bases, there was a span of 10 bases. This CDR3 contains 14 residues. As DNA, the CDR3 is TGTGCCAGCAGCTTAGGGATAGACAGCTACGAGCAGTACGTC. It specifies CASSLGIDSYEQYV.

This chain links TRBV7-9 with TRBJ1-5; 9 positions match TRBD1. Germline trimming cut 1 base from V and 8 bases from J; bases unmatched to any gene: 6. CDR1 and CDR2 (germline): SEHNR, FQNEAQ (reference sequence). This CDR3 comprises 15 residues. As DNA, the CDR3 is TGTGCCAGCAGCTTAGGACAGGGGGTGAGCGAGCCCCAGCATTTT. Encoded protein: CASSLGQGVSEPQHF.

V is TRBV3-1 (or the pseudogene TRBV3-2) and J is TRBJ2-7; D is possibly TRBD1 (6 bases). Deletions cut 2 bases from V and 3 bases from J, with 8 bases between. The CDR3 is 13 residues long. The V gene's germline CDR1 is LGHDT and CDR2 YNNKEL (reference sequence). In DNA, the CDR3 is TGTGCCAGCAGCCAATCAGGGGTCTACGAGCAGTACGTC. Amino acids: CASSQSGVYEQYV.

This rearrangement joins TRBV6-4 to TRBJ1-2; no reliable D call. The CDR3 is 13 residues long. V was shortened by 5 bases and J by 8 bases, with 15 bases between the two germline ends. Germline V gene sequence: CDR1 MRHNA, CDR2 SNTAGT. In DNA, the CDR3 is TGTGCCAGCAGTCCTGGGTTGGACTGGGGCTACACCTTC. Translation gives CASSPGLDWGYTF.

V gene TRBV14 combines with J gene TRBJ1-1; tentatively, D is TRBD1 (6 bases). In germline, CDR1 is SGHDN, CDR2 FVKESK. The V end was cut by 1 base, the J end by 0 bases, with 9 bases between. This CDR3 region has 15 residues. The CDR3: CASSQAGTLNTEAFF. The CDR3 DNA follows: TGTGCCAGCAGCCAAGCGGGGACACTGAACACTGAAGCTTTCTTT.

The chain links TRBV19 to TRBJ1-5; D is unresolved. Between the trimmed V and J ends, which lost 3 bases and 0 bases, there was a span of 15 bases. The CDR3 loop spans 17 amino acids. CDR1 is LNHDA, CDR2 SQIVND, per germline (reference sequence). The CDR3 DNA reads TGTGCCAGTAGTATGAGGAGTGAGACCCTTAGCAATCAGCCCCAGCATTTT. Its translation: CASSMRSETLSNQPQHF.